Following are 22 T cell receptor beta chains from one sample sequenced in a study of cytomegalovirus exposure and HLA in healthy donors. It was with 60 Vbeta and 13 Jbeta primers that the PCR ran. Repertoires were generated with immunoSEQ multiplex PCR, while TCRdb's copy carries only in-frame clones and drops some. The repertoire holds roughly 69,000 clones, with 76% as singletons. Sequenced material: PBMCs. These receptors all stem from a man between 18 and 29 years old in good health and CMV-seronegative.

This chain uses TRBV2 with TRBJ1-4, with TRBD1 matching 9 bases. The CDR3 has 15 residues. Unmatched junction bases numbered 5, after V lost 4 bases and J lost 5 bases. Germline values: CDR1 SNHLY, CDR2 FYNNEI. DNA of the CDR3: TGTGCCAGCAGTGGGACAGGGGTGTGGAATGAAAAACTGTTTTTT. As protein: CASSGTGVWNEKLFF.

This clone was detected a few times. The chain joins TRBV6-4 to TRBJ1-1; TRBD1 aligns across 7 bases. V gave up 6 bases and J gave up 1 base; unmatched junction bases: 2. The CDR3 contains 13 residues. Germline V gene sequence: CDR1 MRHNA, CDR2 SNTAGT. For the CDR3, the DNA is TGTGCCAGCAGAAGGACAGGGAACACTGAAGCTTTCTTT. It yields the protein CASRRTGNTEAFF.

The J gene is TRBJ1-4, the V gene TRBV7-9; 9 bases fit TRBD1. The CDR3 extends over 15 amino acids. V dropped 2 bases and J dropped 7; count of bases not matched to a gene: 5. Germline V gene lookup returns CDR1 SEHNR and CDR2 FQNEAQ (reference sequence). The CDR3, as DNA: TGTGCCAGCAGCTTATCCGGACAGGGGAGTGAAAAACTGTTTTTT. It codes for CASSLSGQGSEKLFF.

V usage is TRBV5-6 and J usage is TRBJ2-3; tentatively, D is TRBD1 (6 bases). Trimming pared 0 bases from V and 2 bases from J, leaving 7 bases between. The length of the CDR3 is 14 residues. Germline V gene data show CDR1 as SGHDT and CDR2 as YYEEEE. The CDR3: CASSLEGVTDTQYF. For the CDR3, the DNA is TGTGCCAGCAGCTTGGAGGGGGTCACAGATACGCAGTATTTT.

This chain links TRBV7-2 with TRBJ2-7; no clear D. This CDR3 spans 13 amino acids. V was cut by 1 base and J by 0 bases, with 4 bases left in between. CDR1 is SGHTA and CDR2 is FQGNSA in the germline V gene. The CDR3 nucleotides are TGTGCCAGCAGCTTAGACAGCTCCTACGAGCAGTACGTC. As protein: CASSLDSSYEQYV.

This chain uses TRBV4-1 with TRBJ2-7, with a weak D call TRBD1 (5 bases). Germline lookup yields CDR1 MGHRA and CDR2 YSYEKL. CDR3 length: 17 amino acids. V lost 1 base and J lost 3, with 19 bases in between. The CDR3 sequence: CASSQVKGRANFYEQYF. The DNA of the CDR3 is TGCGCCAGCAGCCAAGTCAAGGGCAGGGCGAATTTCTACGAGCAGTACTTC.

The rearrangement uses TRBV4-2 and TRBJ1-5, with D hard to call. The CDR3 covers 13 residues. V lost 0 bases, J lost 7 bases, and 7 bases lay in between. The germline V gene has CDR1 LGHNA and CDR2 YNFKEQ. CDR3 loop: CASSQDRVQPQHF. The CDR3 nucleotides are TGTGCCAGCAGCCAAGATCGGGTACAGCCCCAGCATTTT.

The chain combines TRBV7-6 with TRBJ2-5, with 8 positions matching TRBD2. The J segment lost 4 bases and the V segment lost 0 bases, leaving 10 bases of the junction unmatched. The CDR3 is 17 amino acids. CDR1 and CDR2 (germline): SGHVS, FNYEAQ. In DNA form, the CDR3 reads TGTGCCAGCAGCTTAGCCCCTAACGGGGGGGCCTTAGAGACCCAGTACTTC. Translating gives CASSLAPNGGALETQYF.

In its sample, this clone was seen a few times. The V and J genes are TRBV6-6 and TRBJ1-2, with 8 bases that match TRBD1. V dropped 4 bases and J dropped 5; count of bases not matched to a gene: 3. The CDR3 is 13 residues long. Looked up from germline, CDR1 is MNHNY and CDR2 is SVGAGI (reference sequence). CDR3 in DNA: TGTGCCAGCAGTTGGGACAGGACTTATGGCTACACCTTC. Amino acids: CASSWDRTYGYTF.

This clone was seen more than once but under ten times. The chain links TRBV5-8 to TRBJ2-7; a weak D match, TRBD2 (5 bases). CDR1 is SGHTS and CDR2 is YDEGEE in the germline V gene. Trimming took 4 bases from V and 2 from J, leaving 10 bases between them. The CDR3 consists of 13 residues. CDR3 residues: CASSRGHAYEQYF. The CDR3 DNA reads TGTGCCAGCAGCCGGGGTCATGCCTACGAGCAGTACTTC.

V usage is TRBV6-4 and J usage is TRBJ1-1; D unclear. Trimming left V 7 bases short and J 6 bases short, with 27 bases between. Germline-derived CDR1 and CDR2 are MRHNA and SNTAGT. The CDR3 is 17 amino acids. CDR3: CASTFLRVVERVAEAFF. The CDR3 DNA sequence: TGTGCCAGCACTTTCCTGAGGGTTGTAGAACGGGTGGCTGAAGCTTTCTTT.

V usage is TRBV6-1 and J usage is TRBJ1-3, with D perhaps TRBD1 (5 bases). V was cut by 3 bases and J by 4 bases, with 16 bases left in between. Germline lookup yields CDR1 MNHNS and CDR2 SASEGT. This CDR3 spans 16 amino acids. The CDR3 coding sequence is TGTGCCAGCAGTGACTACTTGCAGGGCCCCGGAAACACCATATATTTT. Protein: CASSDYLQGPGNTIYF.

CDR3 bases: TGTGCCAGCAGCTTGTTTTCTGGGGGGGGCTCCTACGAGCAGTACGTC. It yields the protein CASSLFSGGGSYEQYV. This sequence joins TRBV5-5 and TRBJ2-7, with 7 bases aligning to TRBD2. J lost 0 bases, V lost 1 base, and 7 bases had no gene match. The length of the CDR3 is 16 residues. Germline values: CDR1 SGHKS, CDR2 YYEKEE (reference sequence).

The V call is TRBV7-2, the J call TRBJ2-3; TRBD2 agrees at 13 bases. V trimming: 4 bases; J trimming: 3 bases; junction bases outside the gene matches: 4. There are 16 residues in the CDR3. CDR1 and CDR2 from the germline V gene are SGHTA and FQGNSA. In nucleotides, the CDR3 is TGTGCCAGCAGCTCCGGGACTAGCGGGGCGACAGATACGCAGTATTTT. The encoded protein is CASSSGTSGATDTQYF.

CDR3 sequence: CASSDRLAGGRAGELFF. The CDR3 bases are TGTGCCAGCAGTGACCGGCTAGCGGGGGGGCGGGCCGGGGAGCTGTTTTTT. The chain employs TRBV6-4 and TRBJ2-2; 12 bases map to TRBD2. CDR3 length: 17 residues. With 2 bases clipped from V and 6 bases from J, the junction kept 7 bases outside the gene matches. Germline V gives CDR1 MRHNA, CDR2 SNTAGT.

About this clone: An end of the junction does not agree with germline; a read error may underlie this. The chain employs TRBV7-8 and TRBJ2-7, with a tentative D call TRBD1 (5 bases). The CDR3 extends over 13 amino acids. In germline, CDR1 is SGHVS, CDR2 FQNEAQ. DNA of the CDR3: TGTGCCAGCAGTTATCAGGGCTCCCACGAGCAGTACTTC. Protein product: CASSYQGSHEQYF.

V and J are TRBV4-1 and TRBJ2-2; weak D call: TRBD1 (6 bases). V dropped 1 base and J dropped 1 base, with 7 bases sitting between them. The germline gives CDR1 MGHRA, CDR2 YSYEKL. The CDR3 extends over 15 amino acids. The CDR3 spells CASSQAGVNTGELFF. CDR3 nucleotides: TGCGCCAGCAGCCAAGCAGGGGTGAACACCGGGGAGCTGTTTTTT.

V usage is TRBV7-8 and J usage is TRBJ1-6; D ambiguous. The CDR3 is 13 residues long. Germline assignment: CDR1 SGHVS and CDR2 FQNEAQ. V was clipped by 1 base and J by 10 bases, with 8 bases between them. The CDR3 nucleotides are TGTGCCAGCAGCTTAGATCCGGTCTCACCCCTCCACTTT. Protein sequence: CASSLDPVSPLHF.

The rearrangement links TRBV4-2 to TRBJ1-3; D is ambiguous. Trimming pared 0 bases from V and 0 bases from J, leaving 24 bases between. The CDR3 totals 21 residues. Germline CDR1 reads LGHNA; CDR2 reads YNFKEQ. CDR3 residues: CASSQETVGSGRISSGNTIYF. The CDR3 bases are TGTGCCAGCAGCCAAGAAACGGTGGGTAGCGGGAGAATAAGCTCTGGAAACACCATATATTTT.

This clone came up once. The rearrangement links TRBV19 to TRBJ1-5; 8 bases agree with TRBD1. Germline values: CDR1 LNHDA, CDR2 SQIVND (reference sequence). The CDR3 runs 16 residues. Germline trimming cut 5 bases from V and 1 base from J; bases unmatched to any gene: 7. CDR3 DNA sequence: TGTGCCAGTAGTCCCCGGACAGGGATGAGCAATCAGCCCCAGCATTTT. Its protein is CASSPRTGMSNQPQHF.

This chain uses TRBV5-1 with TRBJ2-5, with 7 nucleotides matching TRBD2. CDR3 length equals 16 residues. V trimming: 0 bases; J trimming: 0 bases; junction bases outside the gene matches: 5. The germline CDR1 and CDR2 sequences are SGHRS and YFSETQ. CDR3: CASSLVVAGYQETQYF. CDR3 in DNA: TGCGCCAGCAGCTTGGTAGTAGCGGGTTACCAAGAGACCCAGTACTTC.

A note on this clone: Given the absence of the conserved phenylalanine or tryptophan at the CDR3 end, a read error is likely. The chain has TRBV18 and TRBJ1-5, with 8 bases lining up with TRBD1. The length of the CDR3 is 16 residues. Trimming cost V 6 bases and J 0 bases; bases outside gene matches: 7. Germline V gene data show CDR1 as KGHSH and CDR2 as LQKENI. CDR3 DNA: TGTGCCAGCTCGATGGGGACAGGCTATAGCAATCAGCCCCAGCATTCT. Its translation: CASSMGTGYSNQPQHS.